The 9 T cell receptor beta chains listed next were all sequenced from one sample in a study of T cells in Graves' hyperthyroidism and ophthalmopathy. TCR beta CDR3 sequences were amplified from RNA transcripts. First-round RT-PCR of the TCR CDR3 relied on the HTBI primer set. TCRdb re-derived calls from the multiplex PCR reads in MiXCR, one entry per CDR3 protein. This sample has about 250,000 distinct CDR3 sequences, with 20% to 25% found just once. Sequenced input: blood. Receptors originate from a man younger than 45 with Graves' ophthalmopathy.

Only a few counts were recorded for this clonotype. The chain couples TRBV28 to TRBJ2-1; 8 positions match TRBD2. The CDR3 sequence is 12 residues long. J lost 7 bases, V lost 4 bases, and 0 bases had no gene match. Germline V lookup: CDR1 MDHEN, CDR2 SYDVKM. CDR3 protein: CASSSGGNEQFF. In DNA form, the CDR3 reads TGTGCCAGCAGTTCGGGGGGGAATGAGCAGTTCTTC.

This clonotype was recorded many times. The chain combines TRBV7-8 with TRBJ2-7; 12 bases are shared with TRBD2. The CDR3 contains 15 residues. Germline V gene lookup returns CDR1 SGHVS and CDR2 FQNEAQ. The V gene end was trimmed by 5 bases and the J gene end by 7 bases; junction bases not matched to a gene: 9. The DNA of the CDR3 is TGTGCCAGCAGCCCAAGGACTAGCGGGGAGTCTGAGCAGTACTTC. It specifies CASSPRTSGESEQYF.

V usage is TRBV10-1 and J usage is TRBJ2-2; 8 bases map to TRBD2. The germline V gene has CDR1 WNHNN and CDR2 SYGVQD (reference sequence). V lost 8 bases and J lost 6; bases outside the gene matches: 14. The CDR3 is 16 residues long. Here the CDR3 DNA reads TGCGCCAGCTCGGTTTCCGGAGCGGGAGTGTCCGGGGAGCTGTTTTTT. Protein: CASSVSGAGVSGELFF.

This clonotype occurred many times. The gene calls are TRBV2 and TRBJ2-4; 10 bases line up with TRBD1. The length of the CDR3 is 15 residues. V lost 5 bases, J lost 0 bases, and 1 base stayed unmatched. The germline CDR1 and CDR2 sequences are SNHLY and FYNNEI. The CDR3 is CASSRDRGAKNIQYF. The CDR3 DNA reads TGTGCCAGCAGTCGGGACAGGGGAGCCAAAAACATTCAGTACTTC.

This clonotype occurred a few times. This chain joins TRBV29-1 and TRBJ1-2; D is unresolved. Trimming took off 0 bases at V and 0 bases at J, with 11 bases between the two ends. CDR3 length: 15 amino acids. Germline V gene data show CDR1 as SQVTM and CDR2 as ANQGSEA. The CDR3 coding sequence is TGCAGCGTTGAAGATCGAGGCGGCGCTAACTATGGCTACACCTTC. Residues: CSVEDRGGANYGYTF.

On this clonotype: A much larger clone lies one base from this, so it may be a read error. The rearrangement uses TRBV6-1 and TRBJ2-1; 11 bases align to TRBD2. The germline V gene has CDR1 MNHNS and CDR2 SASEGT. This CDR3 is 16 amino acids long. CDR3 coding DNA: TGTGCCAGCTTACGCTCTGGGACTAGCGGTTACAGTGAGCAGTTCTTC. It yields the protein CASLRSGTSGYSEQFF.

The V and J genes are TRBV24-1 and TRBJ2-5; TRBD2 matches 10 bases. The germline CDR1 and CDR2 sequences are KGHDR and SFDVKD. This CDR3 has 15 amino acids. V lost 6 bases and J lost 1; bases outside the gene matches: 4. The CDR3, as DNA: TGTGCCACCAGTTCCACTAGCGGGACCCAAGAGACCCAGTACTTC. It codes for CATSSTSGTQETQYF.

This clonotype was observed at least ten times. The chain has TRBV7-8 and TRBJ2-7; a possible D gene is TRBD1 (6 bases). Germline values: CDR1 SGHVS, CDR2 FQNEAQ. V was cut by 4 bases and J by 0 bases, with 13 bases left in between. This CDR3 is built from 15 residues. Written as DNA, the CDR3 is TGTGCCAGCAGCTCACGGACAGCGAGCTCCTACGAGCAGTACTTC. It yields the protein CASSSRTASSYEQYF.

A few counts support this clonotype. The CDR3 sequence is CASSRARQGARGANVLTF. DNA of the CDR3: TGTGCCAGCAGTCGGGCTCGACAGGGGGCACGCGGGGCCAACGTCCTGACTTTC. V usage is TRBV6-1 and J usage is TRBJ2-6, with TRBD1 matching over 10 bases. The CDR3 is 18 residues long. V dropped 5 bases and J dropped 4; count of bases not matched to a gene: 11. Germline V gives CDR1 MNHNS, CDR2 SASEGT.